The TCR beta chain under discussion was sequenced for a study of PD-1 blockade in classical Hodgkin lymphoma. Some clones are missing from TCRdb's copy, which holds only in-frame ones; the method was immunoSEQ multiplex PCR. Altogether about 100,000 clones are present, 80% to 85% being singletons, with the ten largest covering 12%. Germline V lookup: CDR1 ENHRY, CDR2 SYGVKD. The junction had 4 bases not matched to a gene; V was cut back by 6 bases and J by 5 bases. This CDR3 is 13 amino acids long. Every patient experienced relapse after autologous stem cell transplantation, and brentuximab vedotin exposure varied.

The source material was peripheral blood mononuclear cells (PBMCs), sampled at baseline. The rearrangement joins TRBV10-3 to TRBJ1-5; TRBD1 matches at 7 bases. This TCR derives from a human donor with classical Hodgkin lymphoma. The CDR3 reads CAIRNTGDQPQHF. DNA for the CDR3: TGTGCCATCAGAAACACAGGGGATCAGCCCCAGCATTTT.